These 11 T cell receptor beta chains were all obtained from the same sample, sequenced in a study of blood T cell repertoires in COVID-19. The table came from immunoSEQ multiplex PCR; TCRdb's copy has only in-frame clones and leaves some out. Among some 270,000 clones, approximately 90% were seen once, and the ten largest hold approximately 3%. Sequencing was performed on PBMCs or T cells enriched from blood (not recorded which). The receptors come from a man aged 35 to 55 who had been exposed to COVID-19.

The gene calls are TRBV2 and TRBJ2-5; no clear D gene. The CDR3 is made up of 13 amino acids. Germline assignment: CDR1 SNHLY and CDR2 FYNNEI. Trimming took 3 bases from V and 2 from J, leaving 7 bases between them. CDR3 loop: CASSDPRQETQYF. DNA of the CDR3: TGTGCCAGCAGTGACCCACGGCAAGAGACCCAGTACTTC.

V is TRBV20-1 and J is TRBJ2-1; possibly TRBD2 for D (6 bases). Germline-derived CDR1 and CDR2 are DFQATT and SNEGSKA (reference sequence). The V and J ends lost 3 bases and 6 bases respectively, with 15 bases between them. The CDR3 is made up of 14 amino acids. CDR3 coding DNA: TGCAGTGCTAGTGAGGGAGGAGGATCCAATGAGCAGTTCTTC. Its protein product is CSASEGGGSNEQFF.

For the CDR3, the DNA is TGTGCCAGTAGTTTCAGCGGGAGAGGCACCGGGGAGCTGTTTTTT. Encoded protein: CASSFSGRGTGELFF. This sequence joins TRBV19 and TRBJ2-2; the match to TRBD2 covers 8 bases. This CDR3 comprises 15 residues. Germline assignment: CDR1 LNHDA and CDR2 SQIVND (reference sequence). The junction had 6 bases not matched to a gene; V was cut back by 5 bases and J by 4 bases.

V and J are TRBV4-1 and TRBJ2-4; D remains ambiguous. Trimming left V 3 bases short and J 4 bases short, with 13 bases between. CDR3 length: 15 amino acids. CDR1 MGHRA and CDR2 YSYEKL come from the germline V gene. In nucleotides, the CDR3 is TGCGCCAGCAGCCATTCACAGCAACTTAAAAACATTCAGTACTTC. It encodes CASSHSQQLKNIQYF.

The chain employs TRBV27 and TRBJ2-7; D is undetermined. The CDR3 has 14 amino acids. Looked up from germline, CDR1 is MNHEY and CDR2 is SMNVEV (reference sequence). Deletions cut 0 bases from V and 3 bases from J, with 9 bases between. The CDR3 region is CASSLSPEHYEQYF. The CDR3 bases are TGTGCCAGCAGTTTATCCCCTGAGCACTACGAGCAGTACTTC.

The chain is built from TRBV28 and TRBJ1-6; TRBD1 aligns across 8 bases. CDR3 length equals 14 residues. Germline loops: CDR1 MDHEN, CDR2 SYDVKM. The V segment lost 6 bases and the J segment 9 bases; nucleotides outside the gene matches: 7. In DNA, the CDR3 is TGTGCCAGCAGCCTGACAGGGGCCGTTTCACCCCTCCACTTT. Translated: CASSLTGAVSPLHF.

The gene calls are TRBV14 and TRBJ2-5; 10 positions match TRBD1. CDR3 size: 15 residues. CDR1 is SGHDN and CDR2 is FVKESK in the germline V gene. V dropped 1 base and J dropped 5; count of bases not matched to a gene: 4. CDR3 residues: CASSQGQGARETQYF. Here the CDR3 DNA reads TGTGCCAGCAGCCAAGGACAGGGGGCGAGGGAGACCCAGTACTTC.

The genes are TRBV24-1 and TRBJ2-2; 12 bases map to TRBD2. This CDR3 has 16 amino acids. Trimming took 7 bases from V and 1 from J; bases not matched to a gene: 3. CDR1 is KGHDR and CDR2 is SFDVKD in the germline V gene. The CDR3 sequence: CATSALAGGNTGELFF. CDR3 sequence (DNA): TGTGCCACCAGCGCACTAGCGGGAGGGAACACCGGGGAGCTGTTTTTT.

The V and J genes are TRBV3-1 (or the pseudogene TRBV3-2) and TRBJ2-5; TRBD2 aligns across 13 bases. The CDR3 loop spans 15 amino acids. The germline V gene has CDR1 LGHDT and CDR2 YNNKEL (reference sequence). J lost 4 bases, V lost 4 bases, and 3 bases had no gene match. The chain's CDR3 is CASSPGTSGIETQYF. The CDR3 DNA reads TGTGCCAGCAGCCCTGGGACTAGCGGGATAGAGACCCAGTACTTC.

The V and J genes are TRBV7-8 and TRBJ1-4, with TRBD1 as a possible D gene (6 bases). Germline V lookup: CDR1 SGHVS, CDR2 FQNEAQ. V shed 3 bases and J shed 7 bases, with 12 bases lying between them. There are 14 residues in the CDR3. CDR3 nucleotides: TGTGCCAGCAGCTTCACAGGGAGCGGTGAAAAACTGTTTTTT. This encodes CASSFTGSGEKLFF.

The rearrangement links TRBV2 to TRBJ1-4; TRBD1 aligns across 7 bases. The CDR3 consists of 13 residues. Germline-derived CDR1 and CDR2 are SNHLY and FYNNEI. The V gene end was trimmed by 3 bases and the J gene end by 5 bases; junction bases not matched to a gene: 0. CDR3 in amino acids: CASSEGQNEKLFF. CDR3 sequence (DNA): TGTGCCAGCAGTGAGGGACAGAATGAAAAACTGTTTTTT. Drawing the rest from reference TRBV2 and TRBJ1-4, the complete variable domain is EPEVTQTPSHQVTQMGQEVILRCVPISNHLYFYWYRQILGQKVEFLVSFYNNEISEKSEIFDDQFSVERPDGSNFTLKIRSTKLEDSAMYFCASSEGQNEKLFFGSGTQLSVL.